This T cell receptor (beta chain) was obtained from a study of shared clonotypes between healthy human individuals. Findings and caveats of the study: The authors expected sequencing depth to affect clonotype sharing among donors.

The count of this clone is one. Its antigen is not identified. A roughly 200 ng quantity of DNA, approximately 29,000 T cell genomes, went into the sorted-subset replicate PCRs. Assay used: immunoSEQ multiplex PCR; TCRdb lists only in-frame clones, some missing. The data contain 2 million to 2.5 million clones, 90% to 97% of them seen just once; the ten biggest clones take up 0.13%. Germline V gene lookup returns CDR1 MGHRA and CDR2 YSYEKL. This CDR3 comprises 14 residues. With 0 bases removed from V and 2 bases from J, the gap between germline ends came to 7 bases. The CD4+ fraction was divided into a CD45RA+ naive subset and a CD45RA-negative memory subset.

The TCR comes from a man between 18 and 29 years old in good health. Sequencing used naive CD4+ T cells sorted from blood. As to subset: CD45RA+ positively selected. This sequence joins TRBV4-1 and TRBJ1-1; D ambiguous. Here the CDR3 DNA reads TGCGCCAGCAGCCAAGACCAGGAAAACACTGAAGCTTTCTTT. As protein: CASSQDQENTEAFF.